The next 19 T cell receptor beta chains were all read from a single sample in a study of T cell changes during pregnancy in multiple sclerosis. Clones were sequenced by immunoSEQ multiplex PCR, and TCRdb holds only the in-frame ones, with some missing. The sample includes roughly 48,000 clones, 88% of them seen just once. Sequencing used CD4+ T cells from peripheral blood mononuclear cells, obtained in the second trimester of pregnancy. The source is a female donor with multiple sclerosis, enrolled in a pregnancy study.

The chain uses TRBV7-9 and TRBJ1-1, with D possibly matching TRBD1 (5 bases). Germline assignment: CDR1 SEHNR and CDR2 FQNEAQ (reference sequence). Trimming removed 2 bases from V and 2 bases from J, with 9 bases in between. CDR3 length equals 14 residues. CDR3 residues: CASSLLTGNTEAFF. As DNA, the CDR3 is TGTGCCAGCAGCTTATTAACAGGTAACACTGAAGCTTTCTTT.

This chain joins TRBV5-1 and TRBJ1-3, with D perhaps matching TRBD1 (5 bases). V shed 6 bases and J shed 2 bases, with 18 bases lying between them. The germline gives CDR1 SGHRS, CDR2 YFSETQ. This CDR3 is 16 amino acids long. The CDR3 loop is CASTPGRGSTGNTIYF. The CDR3, as DNA: TGCGCCAGCACCCCGGGGAGGGGAAGTACTGGAAACACCATATATTTT.

The chain joins TRBV4-2 to TRBJ2-1, with D unclear. Germline CDR1 LGHNA, CDR2 YNFKEQ. V was clipped by 5 bases and J by 8 bases, with 13 bases between them. The CDR3 totals 13 residues. CDR3 coding DNA: TGTGCCAGCAGCTCCCTAGTTGTCGATGAGCAGTTCTTC. Protein: CASSSLVVDEQFF.

The V and J genes are TRBV5-1 and TRBJ2-1; 9 nucleotides agree with TRBD2. The CDR3 loop spans 19 amino acids. Unmatched junction bases numbered 22, after V lost 3 bases and J lost 9 bases. Germline CDR1 is SGHRS and CDR2 is YFSETQ. This chain's CDR3 is CASSSPRGDSGRGGGEQFF. CDR3 DNA: TGCGCCAGCAGCTCCCCCCGCGGGGATAGCGGGAGAGGGGGCGGTGAGCAGTTCTTC.

This chain links TRBV6-5 with TRBJ2-7; maybe TRBD1 (6 bases). From germline, CDR1 is MNHEY and CDR2 SVGAGI. V dropped 5 bases and J dropped 5 bases, with 16 bases sitting between them. CDR3 length: 14 amino acids. CDR3 DNA sequence: TGTGCCAGCAGTAAACAGGGTTTCTTGGACGAGCAGTACTTC. This gives the protein CASSKQGFLDEQYF.

By share, this clone ranks as medium-sized. The chain carries TRBV29-1 and TRBJ1-2, with D possibly being TRBD1 (5 bases). V gave up 3 bases and J gave up 2 bases, with 10 bases separating them. There are 13 residues in the CDR3. Germline CDR1 SQVTM, CDR2 ANQGSEA. In DNA form, the CDR3 reads TGCAGCGTTGACAGGGCGGGGAACTATGGCTACACCTTC. Translated: CSVDRAGNYGYTF.

This chain uses TRBV5-4 with TRBJ2-2, with D unclear. This CDR3 has 13 residues. Trimming cost V 4 bases and J 6 bases, with 10 bases left between them. CDR1 SGHNT and CDR2 YYREEE come from the germline V gene (reference sequence). In nucleotides, the CDR3 is TGTGCCAGCAGCCCCCCGTCTCCCGGGGAGCTGTTTTTT. This translates into CASSPPSPGELFF. The full variable domain, completed using reference TRBV5-4 and TRBJ2-2, is ETGVTQSPTHLIKTRGQQVTLRCSSQSGHNTVSWYQQALGQGPQFIFQYYREEENGRGNFPPRFSGLQFPNYSSELNVNALELDDSALYLCASSPPSPGELFFGEGSRLTVL.

The chain has TRBV6-5 and TRBJ1-6; possibly TRBD1 for D (5 bases). The germline V gene encodes CDR1 MNHEY and CDR2 SVGAGI. V was clipped by 6 bases and J by 3 bases, with 12 bases between them. The CDR3 extends over 15 amino acids. For the CDR3, the DNA is TGTGCCAGCAGATTACAGGACGACTATAATTCACCCCTCCACTTT. Translation: CASRLQDDYNSPLHF.

V gene TRBV2 combines with J gene TRBJ2-7; the D gene is possibly TRBD1 (5 bases). Germline V gives CDR1 SNHLY, CDR2 FYNNEI. V lost 2 bases, J lost 8 bases, and 10 bases lay in between. The CDR3 contains 12 residues. CDR3 residues: CASSEISGKQYF. In DNA form, the CDR3 reads TGTGCCAGCAGTGAAATATCAGGGAAGCAGTACTTC.

CDR3 nucleotides: TGCGCCAGCAGTGCCGGGGACAATGAGCAGTTCTTC. Translated: CASSAGDNEQFF. This chain uses TRBV10-2 with TRBJ2-1; D possibly corresponds to TRBD2 (5 bases). The V end lost 4 bases, the J end lost 5 bases, and 6 bases lay between the germline ends. There are 12 residues in the CDR3. Germline CDR1 is WSHSY and CDR2 is SAAADI.

The rearrangement links TRBV7-2 to TRBJ2-1; D is uncertain. CDR1 SGHTA and CDR2 FQGNSA come from the germline V gene. V was cut by 1 base and J by 4 bases, with 8 bases left in between. The CDR3 contains 14 residues. The CDR3 DNA reads TGTGCCAGCAGCTTAGTCCTTTTTTACAATGAGCAGTTCTTC. This codes for CASSLVLFYNEQFF.

The genes are TRBV12-5 and TRBJ2-3; no clear D gene. The CDR3 is 12 residues long. With 4 bases removed from V and 2 bases from J, the gap between germline ends came to 4 bases. Germline values: CDR1 LGHNT, CDR2 FRNRAP. The CDR3 region has the DNA TGTGCTAGTGGTTCCAACACAGATACGCAGTATTTT. Amino acids: CASGSNTDTQYF. Full variable domain (remainder filled in from reference TRBV12-5 and TRBJ2-3): DARVTQTPRHKVTEMGQEVTMRCQPILGHNTVFWYRQTMMQGLELLAYFRNRAPLDDSGMPKDRFSAEMPDATLATLKIQPSEPRDSAVYFCASGSNTDTQYFGPGTRLTVL.

The rearrangement joins TRBV21-1 to TRBJ2-1; TRBD2, the table's D call, lacks a check against the DNA. TRBV21-1 constitutes a pseudogene. The CDR3 covers 12 residues. CDR3 sequence (DNA): TGTGCCAGCAGCAGAGCTAGCTGTGAGCAGTTCTTC. It specifies CASSRASCEQFF.

This clone was detected once. This chain links TRBV4-1 with TRBJ2-7; 8 nucleotides agree with TRBD2. CDR1 MGHRA and CDR2 YSYEKL come from the germline V gene. V was pared by 3 bases and J by 6 bases, with 7 bases of the junction left unmatched. The CDR3 is 14 amino acids. The CDR3 loop reads CASSQPGLDSEQYF. Written as DNA, the CDR3 is TGCGCCAGCAGCCAGCCGGGACTAGATAGCGAGCAGTACTTC.

The genes are TRBV7-4 and TRBJ1-2; D is unresolved. The germline CDR1 and CDR2 sequences are SGHVT and SQSDAQ. This CDR3 region has 17 residues. V was trimmed by 2 bases and J by 4 bases, leaving 20 bases between them. For the CDR3, the DNA is TGTGCCAGCAGCTTACTCGCAAGCTCGGTAGAAGTCTATGGCTACACCTTC. This encodes CASSLLASSVEVYGYTF.

The genes are TRBV5-1 and TRBJ2-4; 7 bases align to TRBD1. V gave up 3 bases and J gave up 6 bases; unmatched junction bases: 15. This CDR3 comprises 17 residues. CDR1 and CDR2 (germline): SGHRS, YFSETQ. CDR3 bases: TGCGCCAGCAGCTCTCCCTATGACAGGGTCCTACCAAACATTCAGTACTTC. Translated: CASSSPYDRVLPNIQYF.

Remarks on this clone: Other DNA sequences of this sample code for an identical CDR3. The genes are TRBV30 and TRBJ2-5; perhaps TRBD2 as D (5 bases). The V and J ends lost 5 bases and 2 bases respectively, with 15 bases between them. This CDR3 is built from 14 residues. Germline V CDR1 and CDR2: GTSNPN, SVGIG (reference sequence). CDR3 residues: CAWAPSGSQETQYF. The CDR3 nucleotides read TGTGCCTGGGCCCCCTCGGGATCTCAAGAGACCCAGTACTTC.

The genes are TRBV27 and TRBJ2-7; possible D gene TRBD1, 5 bases. CDR3 length: 16 residues. Looked up from germline, CDR1 is MNHEY and CDR2 is SMNVEV (reference sequence). V was shortened by 3 bases and J by 5 bases, with 20 bases between the two germline ends. CDR3 nucleotide sequence: TGTGCCAGCAGTTTGACAGCCCTGGCCTTTCCTAACGAGCAGTACTTC. This encodes CASSLTALAFPNEQYF.

This chain joins TRBV5-4 and TRBJ2-3; no definite D call. With 0 bases removed from V and 3 bases from J, the gap between germline ends came to 5 bases. The CDR3 extends over 13 amino acids. CDR1 is SGHNT and CDR2 is YYREEE in the germline V gene (reference sequence). The CDR3 DNA reads TGTGCCAGCAGCTTGGCCTCGACAGATACGCAGTATTTT. Translation: CASSLASTDTQYF.